This T cell receptor (beta chain) was documented in a study of blood T cells in healthy people across ages. CDR1 is MNHNS, CDR2 SASEGT, per germline. Trimming left V 7 bases short and J 0 bases short, with 14 bases between. The CDR3 spans 15 residues. Every donor provided roughly 10 milliliters of peripheral blood. Primed by a sample-barcoded 5' primer and a J-beta primer mix, a second PCR proceeded for 7 to 11 cycles. Every sample gave at least 2.5 million paired-end reads containing CDR3. Each CDR3 protein gets one entry after TCRdb re-called the 5' RACE reads with MiXCR. Among 920,000 or so distinct CDR3 sequences listed, 40% to 45% were seen once.

This receptor was identified in a woman aged 55-70 years in good health. The chain uses TRBV6-1 and TRBJ2-3; D perhaps matches TRBD1 (6 bases). Sequencing was performed on blood. Here the CDR3 DNA reads TGTGCCAGCACTCAGGGGATCGTTAGCACAGATACGCAGTATTTT. Protein sequence: CASTQGIVSTDTQYF.